This TCR beta chain was recorded in a study of regulatory T cells in long-lasting Graves disease. The authors built TCR beta libraries using iRepertoire HTBI primers and Arm-PCR of CDR3 regions. Using its own MiXCR run on the multiplex PCR reads, TCRdb lists one record per CDR3 protein. The sample lists over 350,000 distinct CDR3 sequences, around 20% seen once, with less than 25% in the top ten. Germline-derived CDR1 and CDR2 are LGHDT and YNNKEL (reference sequence). CDR3 length: 15 residues. J was trimmed by 6 bases and V by 4 bases; bases with no gene match: 8. This clonotype was counted only a few times. Indicated time point: persistent/refractory GD, antithyroid drugs over 5 years with positive TRAb. There was RNA extracted from PBMCs, and the TCR library was made from it.

The sample in question was peripheral blood mononuclear cells (PBMCs), obtained when the disease was refractory, from a patient treated with antithyroid drugs. The chain is built from TRBV3-1 and TRBJ2-7, with 11 bases lining up with TRBD2. This TCR came from a female donor with Graves disease. In DNA, the CDR3 is TGTGCCAGCAGCCCGGGACTAGCGGCCCCCACCGAGCAGTACTTC. Translation gives CASSPGLAAPTEQYF.